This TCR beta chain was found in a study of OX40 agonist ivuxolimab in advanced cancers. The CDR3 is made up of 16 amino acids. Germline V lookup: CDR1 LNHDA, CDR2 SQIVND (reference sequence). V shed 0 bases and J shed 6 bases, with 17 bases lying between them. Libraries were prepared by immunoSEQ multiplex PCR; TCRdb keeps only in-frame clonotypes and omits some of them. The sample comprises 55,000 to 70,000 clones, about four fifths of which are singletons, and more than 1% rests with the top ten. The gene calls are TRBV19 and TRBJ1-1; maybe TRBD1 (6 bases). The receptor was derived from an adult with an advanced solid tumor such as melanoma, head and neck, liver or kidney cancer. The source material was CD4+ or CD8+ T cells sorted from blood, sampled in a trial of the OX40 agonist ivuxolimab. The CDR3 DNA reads TGTGCCAGTAGTATAGACGAGGGTAGGGGGGTCGCTGAAGCTTTCTTT. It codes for CASSIDEGRGVAEAFF.